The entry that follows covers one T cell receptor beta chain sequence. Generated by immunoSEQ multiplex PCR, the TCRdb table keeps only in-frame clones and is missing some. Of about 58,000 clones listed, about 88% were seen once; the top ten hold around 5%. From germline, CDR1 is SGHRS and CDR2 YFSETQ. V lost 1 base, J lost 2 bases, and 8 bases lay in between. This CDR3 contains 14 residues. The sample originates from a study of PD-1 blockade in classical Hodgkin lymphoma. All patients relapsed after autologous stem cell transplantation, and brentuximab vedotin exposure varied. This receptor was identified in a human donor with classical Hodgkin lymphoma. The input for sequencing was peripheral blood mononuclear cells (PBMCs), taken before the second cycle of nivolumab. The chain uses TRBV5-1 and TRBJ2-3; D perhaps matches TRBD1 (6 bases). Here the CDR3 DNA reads TGCGCCAGCAGCTTGAGGGGGAACACAGATACGCAGTATTTT. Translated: CASSLRGNTDTQYF.